This entry describes one T cell receptor (beta chain). Its antigen is unknown. CDR3 length: 15 amino acids. V was trimmed by 0 bases and J by 3 bases, leaving 12 bases between them. CDR1 is MNHEY, CDR2 SMNVEV, per germline (reference sequence). This sample stems from a study of cytomegalovirus exposure and HLA in healthy donors. Study-level information: A prior analysis found fewer than 120 million unique TCR beta sequences from around 190 million T cells. General study results and limits: Researchers counted roughly 160 TCR beta chains as cytomegalovirus-associated. CMV serostatus was the only immune exposure information that was available. Some highly shared sequence variants likely arose as a pipeline artifact.

With 60 Vbeta and 13 Jbeta primers, the PCR was carried out. Assay used: immunoSEQ multiplex PCR; TCRdb lists only in-frame clones, some missing. There are some 180,000 clones in the sample; approximately 80% occur only once, and approximately 1.2% lies in the top ten. Sequencing used PBMCs. V and J are TRBV27 and TRBJ2-7; TRBD2 is a possible D gene (6 bases). This TCR derives from a girl aged 2 to 10 in good health and CMV-seropositive. CDR3 coding DNA: TGTGCCAGCAGTTTATCAGGCGGGACCCGCTACGAGCAGTACTTC. As protein: CASSLSGGTRYEQYF.